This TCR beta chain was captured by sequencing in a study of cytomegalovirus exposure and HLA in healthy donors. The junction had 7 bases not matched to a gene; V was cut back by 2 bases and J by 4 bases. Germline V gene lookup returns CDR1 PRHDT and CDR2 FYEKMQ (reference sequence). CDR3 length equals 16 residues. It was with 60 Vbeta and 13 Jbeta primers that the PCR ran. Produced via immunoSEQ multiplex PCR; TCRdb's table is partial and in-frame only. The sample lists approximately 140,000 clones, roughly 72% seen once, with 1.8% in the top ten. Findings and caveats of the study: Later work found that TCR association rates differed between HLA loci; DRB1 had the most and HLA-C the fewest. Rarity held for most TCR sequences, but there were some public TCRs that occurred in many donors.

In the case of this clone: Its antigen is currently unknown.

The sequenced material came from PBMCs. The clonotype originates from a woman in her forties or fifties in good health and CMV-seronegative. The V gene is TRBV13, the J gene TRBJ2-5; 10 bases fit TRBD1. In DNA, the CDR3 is TGTGCCAGCAGCTTAATACCTAGACAGGGGGCAGAGACCCAGTACTTC. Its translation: CASSLIPRQGAETQYF.